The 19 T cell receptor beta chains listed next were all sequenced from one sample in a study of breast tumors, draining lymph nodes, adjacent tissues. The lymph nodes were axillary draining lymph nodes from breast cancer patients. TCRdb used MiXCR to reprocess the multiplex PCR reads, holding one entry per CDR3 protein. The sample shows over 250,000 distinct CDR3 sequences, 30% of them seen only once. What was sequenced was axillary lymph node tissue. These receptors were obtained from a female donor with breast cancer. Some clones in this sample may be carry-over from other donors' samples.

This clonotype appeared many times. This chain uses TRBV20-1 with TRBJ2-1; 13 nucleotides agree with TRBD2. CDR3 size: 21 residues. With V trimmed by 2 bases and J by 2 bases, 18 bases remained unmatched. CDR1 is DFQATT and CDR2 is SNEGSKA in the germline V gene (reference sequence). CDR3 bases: TGCAGTGCTAGAACCGGCCTGACCGGGACTAGCGGGACGCGGACCTACAATGAGCAGTTCTTC. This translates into CSARTGLTGTSGTRTYNEQFF.

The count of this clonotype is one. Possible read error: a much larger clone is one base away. The CDR3 region is CSAGIGGGTDTQYF. In nucleotides, the CDR3 is TGCAGCGCGGGAATAGGGGGGGGCACAGATACGCAGTATTTT. The chain is built from TRBV20-1 and TRBJ2-3; maybe TRBD2 (7 bases). The germline CDR1 and CDR2 sequences are DFQATT and SNEGSKA (reference sequence). This CDR3 spans 14 amino acids.

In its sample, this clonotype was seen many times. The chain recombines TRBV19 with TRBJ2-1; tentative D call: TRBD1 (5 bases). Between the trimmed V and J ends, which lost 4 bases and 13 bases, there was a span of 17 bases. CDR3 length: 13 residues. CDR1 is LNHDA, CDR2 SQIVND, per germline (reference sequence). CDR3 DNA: TGTGCCAGTAGTACCCATACCACAGGAGACCAGTTCTTC. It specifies CASSTHTTGDQFF.

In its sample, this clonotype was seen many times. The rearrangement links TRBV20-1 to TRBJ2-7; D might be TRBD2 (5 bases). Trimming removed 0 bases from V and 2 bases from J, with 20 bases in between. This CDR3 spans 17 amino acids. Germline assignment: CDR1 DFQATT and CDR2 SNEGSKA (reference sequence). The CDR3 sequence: CSARDYTDGGDPYEQYF. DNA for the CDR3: TGCAGTGCTAGAGATTACACAGACGGAGGAGATCCCTACGAGCAGTACTTC.

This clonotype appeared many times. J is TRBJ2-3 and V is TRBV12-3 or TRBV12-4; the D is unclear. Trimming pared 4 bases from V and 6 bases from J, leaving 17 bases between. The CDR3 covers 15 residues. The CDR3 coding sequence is TGTGCCAGCAGTTCCCGGACCAGCTTAGGGGATACGCAGTATTTT. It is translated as CASSSRTSLGDTQYF.

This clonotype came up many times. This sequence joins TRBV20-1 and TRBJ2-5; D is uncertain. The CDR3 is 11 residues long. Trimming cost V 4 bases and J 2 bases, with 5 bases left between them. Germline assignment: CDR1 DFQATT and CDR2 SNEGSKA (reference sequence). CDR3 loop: CSAMEQETQYF. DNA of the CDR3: TGCAGTGCTATGGAACAAGAGACCCAGTACTTC.

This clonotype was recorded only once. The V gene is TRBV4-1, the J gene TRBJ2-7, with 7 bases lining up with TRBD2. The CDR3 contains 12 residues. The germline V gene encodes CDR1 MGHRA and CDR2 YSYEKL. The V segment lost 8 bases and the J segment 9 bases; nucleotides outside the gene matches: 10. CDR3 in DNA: TGCGCCAGCTGCCCAAGTTCGGGGGGGCAGTACTTC. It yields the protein CASCPSSGGQYF.

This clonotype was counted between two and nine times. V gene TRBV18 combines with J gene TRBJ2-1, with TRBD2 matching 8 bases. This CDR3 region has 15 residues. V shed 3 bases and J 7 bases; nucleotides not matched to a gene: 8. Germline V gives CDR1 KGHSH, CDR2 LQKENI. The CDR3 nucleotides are TGTGCCAGCTCACCTCACGGGGGGGGAACTAATGAGCAGTTCTTC. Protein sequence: CASSPHGGGTNEQFF.

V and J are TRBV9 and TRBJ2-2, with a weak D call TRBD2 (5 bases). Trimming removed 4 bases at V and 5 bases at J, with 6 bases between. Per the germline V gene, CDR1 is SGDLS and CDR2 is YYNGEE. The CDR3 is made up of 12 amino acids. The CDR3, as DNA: TGTGCCAGCAGCACTAGGACCGGGGAGCTGTTTTTT. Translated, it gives CASSTRTGELFF.

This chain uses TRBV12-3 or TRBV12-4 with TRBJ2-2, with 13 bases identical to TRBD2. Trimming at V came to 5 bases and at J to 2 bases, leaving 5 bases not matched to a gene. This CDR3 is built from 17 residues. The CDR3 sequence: CASSIGTSGNNTGELFF. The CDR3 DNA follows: TGTGCCAGCAGTATCGGGACTAGCGGGAACAACACCGGGGAGCTGTTTTTT.

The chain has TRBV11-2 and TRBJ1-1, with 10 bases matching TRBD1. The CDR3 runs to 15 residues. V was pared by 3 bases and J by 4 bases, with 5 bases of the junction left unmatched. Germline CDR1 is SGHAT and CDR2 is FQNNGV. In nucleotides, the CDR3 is TGTGCCAGCAGCTTCGACAGGGGGCGAGTCACTGAAGCTTTCTTT. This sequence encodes CASSFDRGRVTEAFF.

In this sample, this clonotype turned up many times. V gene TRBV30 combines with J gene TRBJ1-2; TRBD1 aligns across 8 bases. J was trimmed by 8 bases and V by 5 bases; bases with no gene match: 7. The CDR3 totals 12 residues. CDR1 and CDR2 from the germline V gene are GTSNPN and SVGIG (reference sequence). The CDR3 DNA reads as TGTGCCTGGGATAAACAGGGGGGAGGCTACACCTTC. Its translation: CAWDKQGGGYTF.

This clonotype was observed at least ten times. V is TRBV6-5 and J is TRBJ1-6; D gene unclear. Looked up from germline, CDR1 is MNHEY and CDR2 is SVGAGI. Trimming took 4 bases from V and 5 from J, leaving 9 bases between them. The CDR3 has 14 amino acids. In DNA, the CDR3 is TGTGCCAGCAGTTTAGTCTCAAATAATTCACCCCTCCACTTT. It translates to CASSLVSNNSPLHF.

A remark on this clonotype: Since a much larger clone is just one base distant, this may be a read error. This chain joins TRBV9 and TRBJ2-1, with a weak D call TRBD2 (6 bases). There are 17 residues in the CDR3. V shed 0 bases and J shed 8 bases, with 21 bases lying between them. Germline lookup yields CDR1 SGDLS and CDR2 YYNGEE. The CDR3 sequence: CASSVEGIGGTDDEQFF. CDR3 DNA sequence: TGTGCCAGCAGCGTAGAGGGTATCGGCGGGACGGACGATGAGCAGTTCTTC.

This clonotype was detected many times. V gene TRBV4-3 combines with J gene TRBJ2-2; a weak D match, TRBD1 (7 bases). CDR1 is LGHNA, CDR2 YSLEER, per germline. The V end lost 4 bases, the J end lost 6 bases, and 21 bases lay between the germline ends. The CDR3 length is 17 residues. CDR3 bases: TGCGCCAGCAGCCTTATCGCCAGCGGAGGGGGCCCCGGGGAGCTGTTTTTT. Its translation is CASSLIASGGGPGELFF.

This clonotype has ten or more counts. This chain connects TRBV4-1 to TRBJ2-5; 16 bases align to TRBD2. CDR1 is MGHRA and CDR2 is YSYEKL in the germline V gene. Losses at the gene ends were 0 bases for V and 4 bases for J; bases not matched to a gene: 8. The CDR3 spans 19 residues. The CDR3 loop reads CASSQESLGTSGRGETQYF. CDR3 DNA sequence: TGCGCCAGCAGCCAAGAAAGCTTGGGGACTAGCGGGAGGGGAGAGACCCAGTACTTC.

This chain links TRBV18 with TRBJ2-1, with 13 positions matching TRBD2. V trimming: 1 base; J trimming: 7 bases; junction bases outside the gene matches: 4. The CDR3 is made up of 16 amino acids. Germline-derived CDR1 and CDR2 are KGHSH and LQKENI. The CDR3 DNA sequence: TGTGCCAGCTCACCACTTGGGACTAGCGGGGCAAATGAGCAGTTCTTC. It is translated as CASSPLGTSGANEQFF.

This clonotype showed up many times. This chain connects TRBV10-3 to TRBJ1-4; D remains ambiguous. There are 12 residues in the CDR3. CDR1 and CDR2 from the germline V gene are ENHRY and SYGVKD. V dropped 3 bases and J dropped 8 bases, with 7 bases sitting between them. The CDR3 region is CAISEPGEKLFF. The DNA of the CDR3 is TGTGCCATCAGTGAACCTGGGGAAAAACTGTTTTTT.

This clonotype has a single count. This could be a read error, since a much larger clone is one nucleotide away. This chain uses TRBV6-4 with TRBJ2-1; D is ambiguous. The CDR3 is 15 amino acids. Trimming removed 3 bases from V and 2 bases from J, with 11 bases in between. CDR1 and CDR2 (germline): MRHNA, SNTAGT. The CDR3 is CASSDKWATYNEQFF. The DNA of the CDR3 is TGTGCCAGCAGTGATAAGTGGGCAACCTACAATGAGCAGTTCTTC.